This T cell receptor (beta chain) was profiled in a study of T cell repertoires in cytomegalovirus infection. Study information: Public TCR beta signatures indicated both CMV infection and matching HLA type.

The study, taken as a whole, reports: In two of eight donors, the top clonotype was HLA-C-restricted CMV-specific.

Per the germline V gene, CDR1 is MNHNS and CDR2 is SASEGT. This CDR3 region has 19 residues. With 5 bases clipped from V and 0 bases from J, the junction kept 8 bases outside the gene matches. Worth noting for this clonotype: The antigen is undetermined.

TCRdb reprocessed the reads with MiXCR, giving one entry per CDR3 protein. The sample has around 230,000 distinct CDR3 sequences; about 39% are singletons. This rearrangement joins TRBV6-1 to TRBJ2-2; 14 nucleotides line up with TRBD2. This sequence was found in a human donor in good health (CMV status not recorded). Some clones in this sample may be carry-over from other donors' samples. The sample consisted of CD8+ T cells from cultured PBMCs, taken from culture after CMV antigen stimulation. This CDR3 is CASSHGTSGRGANTGELFF. DNA for the CDR3: TGTGCCAGCAGTCACGGGACTAGCGGGAGAGGGGCGAACACCGGGGAGCTGTTTTTT.